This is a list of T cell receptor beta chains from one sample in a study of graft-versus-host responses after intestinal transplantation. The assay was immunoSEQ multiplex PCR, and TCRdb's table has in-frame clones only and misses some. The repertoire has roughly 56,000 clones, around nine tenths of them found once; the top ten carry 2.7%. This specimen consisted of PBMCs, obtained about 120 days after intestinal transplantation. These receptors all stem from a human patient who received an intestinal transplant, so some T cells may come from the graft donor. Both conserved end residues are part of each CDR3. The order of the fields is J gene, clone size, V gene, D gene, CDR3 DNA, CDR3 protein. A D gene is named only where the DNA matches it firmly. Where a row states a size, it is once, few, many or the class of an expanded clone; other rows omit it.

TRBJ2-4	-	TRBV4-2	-	TGTGCCAGCAGCCAAGACCCCCTAAGTCAAAACATTCAGTACTTC	CASSQDPLSQNIQYF
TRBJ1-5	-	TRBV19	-	TGTGCCAGTAGTATAGGGGGGCGCGGTCAGCCCCAGCATTTT	CASSIGGRGQPQHF
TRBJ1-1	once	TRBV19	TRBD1	TGTGCCAGTAGTCCTCGGGACAGGGAGGGGAACACTGAAGCTTTCTTT	CASSPRDREGNTEAFF
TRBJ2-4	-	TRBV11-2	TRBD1	TGTGCCAGCAGCTTAAGGGTGCGGGACAGGGGGTCGGTTGCCATTCAGTACTTC	CASSLRVRDRGSVAIQYF
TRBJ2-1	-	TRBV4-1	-	TGCGCCAGCAGCCAAACTCGTGGCAGCCCCTACAATGAGCAGTTCTTC	CASSQTRGSPYNEQFF
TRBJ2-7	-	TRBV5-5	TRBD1	TGTGCCAGCAGCTCCAGGGACAGAGCCTACGAGCAGTACTTC	CASSSRDRAYEQYF
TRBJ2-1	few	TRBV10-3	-	TGTGCCATCAGTGGTTGGGGGTCCAACTACAATGAGCAGTTCTTC	CAISGWGSNYNEQFF
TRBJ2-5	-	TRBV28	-	TGTGCCAGCAGTTCCCAAGAGACCCAGTACTTC	CASSSQETQYF
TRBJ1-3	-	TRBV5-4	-	TGTGCCAGCAGCTCGCTGATGGGGGAAGGAAACACCATATATTTT	CASSSLMGEGNTIYF
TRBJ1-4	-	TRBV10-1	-	TGCGCCAGCAGTGGACGACCGACAGGCCCAAAACTGTTTTTT	CASSGRPTGPKLFF
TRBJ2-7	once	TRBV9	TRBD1	TGTGCCAGTCCAACCCCCCCGAGGGACAGGGGCCACGAGCAGTACTTC	CASPTPPRDRGHEQYF
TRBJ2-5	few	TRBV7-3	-	TGTGCCAGCAGTTCCCCGCTATGGCCGGGGCAAGAGACCCAGTACTTC	CASSSPLWPGQETQYF
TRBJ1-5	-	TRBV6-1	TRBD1	TGTGCCAGCAGTGACGCGGGACAGCAAAATCAGCCCCAGCATTTT	CASSDAGQQNQPQHF
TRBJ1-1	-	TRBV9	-	TGTGCCAGCAGTGTGGGAAACAGGGCCACTGAAGCTTTCTTT	CASSVGNRATEAFF
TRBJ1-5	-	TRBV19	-	TGTGCCAGTAGCGCGTATAGCAATCAGCCCCAGCATTTT	CASSAYSNQPQHF
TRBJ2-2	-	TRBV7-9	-	TGTGCCAGCAGCCCCATGGGAACAGGGCCCTACGGGGAGCTGTTTTTT	CASSPMGTGPYGELFF
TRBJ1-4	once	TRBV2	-	TGTGCCAGCAGTGTGGGTCGGCATAATGAAAAACTGTTTTTT	CASSVGRHNEKLFF
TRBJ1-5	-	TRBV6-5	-	TGTGCCAGCAGTTACCAAGGGAACAGCAATCAGCCCCAGCATTTT	CASSYQGNSNQPQHF
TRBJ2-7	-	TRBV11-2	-	TGTGCCAGCAATGTAGCTGGTACCCTCAAGGACTACGAGCAGTACTTC	CASNVAGTLKDYEQYF
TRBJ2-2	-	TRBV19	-	TGTGCCAGTAGTATCGAGGAAAACACCGGGGAGCTGTTTTTT	CASSIEENTGELFF
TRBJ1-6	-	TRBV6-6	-	TGTGCCAGCAGTTTACTAAGAACGGGTAATTCACCCCTCCACTTT	CASSLLRTGNSPLHF
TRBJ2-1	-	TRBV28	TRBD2	TGTGCCAGCAGTTCTCCTCCCGGGACTAGCGGAAGCTCCTACAATGAGCAGTTCTTC	CASSSPPGTSGSSYNEQFF
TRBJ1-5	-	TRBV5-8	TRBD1	TGTGCCAGCAGCGATCCGGGACAGTATTTCAATCAGCCCCAGCATTTT	CASSDPGQYFNQPQHF
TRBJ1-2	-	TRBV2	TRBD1	TGTGCCAGCAGTGAAAGCCGGGACAGGGAGGGGTCAGACTATGGCTACACCTTC	CASSESRDREGSDYGYTF
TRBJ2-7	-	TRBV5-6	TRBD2	TGTGCCAGCAGCTTCGGCGGGAGTGGCTACGAGCAGTACTTC	CASSFGGSGYEQYF
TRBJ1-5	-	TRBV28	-	TGTGCCAGCAGTTTAGAGGGTAGCAATCAGCCCCAGCATTTT	CASSLEGSNQPQHF
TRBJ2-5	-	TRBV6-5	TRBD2	TGTGCCAGCAGTTACTCTCGGGGGGATGAGACCCAGTACTTC	CASSYSRGDETQYF
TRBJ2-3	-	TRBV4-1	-	TGCGCCAGCAGCCAAGTCCTTGGACTTAGCACAGATACGCAGTATTTT	CASSQVLGLSTDTQYF
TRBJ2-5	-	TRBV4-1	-	TGCGCCAGCAGCCAAGATCTTGGGACCCAGTACTTC	CASSQDLGTQYF
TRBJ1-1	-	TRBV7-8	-	TGTGCCAGCAGCTTATGGTTGGGATCTGAAGCTTTCTTT	CASSLWLGSEAFF
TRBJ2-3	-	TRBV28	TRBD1	TGTGCCAGCAGCCCAGGGGGTAGCACAGATACGCAGTATTTT	CASSPGGSTDTQYF
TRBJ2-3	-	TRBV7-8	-	TGTGCCAGCAGCTTAGTTGGGGGCACAGATACGCAGTATTTT	CASSLVGGTDTQYF
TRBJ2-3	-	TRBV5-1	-	TGCGCCAGCAGAGCGACAGCGGGTTTGGGCCCCACAGATACGCAGTATTTT	CASRATAGLGPTDTQYF
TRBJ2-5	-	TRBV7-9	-	TGTGCCAGCAGCGTTAGACTAGACCAAGAGACCCAGTACTTC	CASSVRLDQETQYF
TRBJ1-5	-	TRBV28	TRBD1	TGTGCCAGCAGTGACCCCGGGCAGGGGGCTCTCTTTAGCAATCAGCCCCAGCATTTT	CASSDPGQGALFSNQPQHF
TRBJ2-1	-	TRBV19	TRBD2	TGTGCCAGTAGTAGGACTAGCGGGAGTGGGCATGAGCAGTTCTTC	CASSRTSGSGHEQFF
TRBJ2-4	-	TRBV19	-	TGTGCCAGTAGTATAGGGGATCTAAGAGGAGCCAAAAACATTCAGTACTTC	CASSIGDLRGAKNIQYF